Below are 32 T cell receptor beta chains sequenced from a single sample in a study of a mutant IDH1 vaccine in newly diagnosed glioma. Time point indicated: baseline, week 1 (first vaccination visit). Treatment reported: pre-vaccination baseline after standard-of-care therapy. The assay was immunoSEQ multiplex PCR, and TCRdb's table has in-frame clones only and misses some. The sample holds tens of thousands of clones, about 83% seen once. Sample: peripheral blood mononuclear cells (PBMCs), taken from a glioma patient treated with radiotherapy, temozolomide or both. These receptors all stem from a woman aged 18-35 years with glioma. Some clones in this sample may be carry-over from other donors' samples.

This rearrangement joins TRBV4-2 to TRBJ1-1; 7 nucleotides line up with TRBD1. CDR1 LGHNA and CDR2 YNFKEQ come from the germline V gene. The CDR3 covers 14 residues. V trimming: 3 bases; J trimming: 1 base; junction bases outside the gene matches: 2. CDR3 in amino acids: CASSHRQGNTEAFF. The CDR3 DNA reads as TGTGCCAGCAGCCACCGACAGGGGAACACTGAAGCTTTCTTT.

The chain carries TRBV5-6 and TRBJ1-3, with 9 bases matching TRBD1. Germline lookup yields CDR1 SGHDT and CDR2 YYEEEE. CDR3 length: 16 residues. The J segment lost 4 bases and the V segment lost 4 bases, leaving 9 bases of the junction unmatched. The CDR3 sequence: CASSPGTGYDGNTIYF. DNA of the CDR3: TGTGCCAGCAGCCCCGGGACAGGGTACGACGGAAACACCATATATTTT.

The V call is TRBV5-4, the J call TRBJ2-5; tentative D call: TRBD1 (6 bases). Germline values: CDR1 SGHNT, CDR2 YYREEE (reference sequence). The CDR3 totals 17 residues. Trimming cost V 4 bases and J 2 bases, with 21 bases left between them. In DNA form, the CDR3 reads TGTGCCAGCAGCCCAAATCCCCACGGGACAAGACAAGAGACCCAGTACTTC. This gives the protein CASSPNPHGTRQETQYF. Using reference TRBV5-4 and TRBJ2-5 for the parts outside the CDR3, the full variable domain is ETGVTQSPTHLIKTRGQQVTLRCSSQSGHNTVSWYQQALGQGPQFIFQYYREEENGRGNFPPRFSGLQFPNYSSELNVNALELDDSALYLCASSPNPHGTRQETQYFGPGTRLLVL.

The chain couples TRBV2 to TRBJ2-7, with a tentative D call TRBD1 (6 bases). Per the germline V gene, CDR1 is SNHLY and CDR2 is FYNNEI. The CDR3 is 15 residues long. V was trimmed by 6 bases and J by 1 base, leaving 16 bases between them. This chain's CDR3 is CASRGNRVWSYEQYF. The CDR3 DNA follows: TGTGCCAGCAGGGGGAACAGGGTTTGGTCCTACGAGCAGTACTTC.

The chain recombines TRBV4-1 with TRBJ1-5, with a possible D match to TRBD1 (5 bases). Germline CDR1 and CDR2: MGHRA and YSYEKL. This CDR3 is built from 14 residues. V was pared by 1 base and J by 7 bases, with 11 bases between. The CDR3 sequence: CASSQGAGSQPQHF. The CDR3 region has the DNA TGCGCCAGCAGCCAAGGGGCAGGGTCACAGCCCCAGCATTTT.

J is TRBJ2-3 and V is TRBV6-1, with a possible D match to TRBD2 (5 bases). Trimming pared 4 bases from V and 3 bases from J, leaving 17 bases between. This CDR3 is 16 amino acids long. CDR1 is MNHNS, CDR2 SASEGT, per germline. This CDR3 is CASSGAGTSRTDTQYF. In DNA form, the CDR3 reads TGTGCCAGCAGTGGGGCCGGTACTAGTCGGACAGATACGCAGTATTTT.

J is TRBJ2-7 and V is TRBV5-1, with 13 bases aligning to TRBD2. The CDR3 runs to 15 residues. Germline values: CDR1 SGHRS, CDR2 YFSETQ. V dropped 4 bases and J dropped 4; count of bases not matched to a gene: 5. The CDR3 loop is CASSLGTSGEYEQYF. Written as DNA, the CDR3 is TGCGCCAGCAGCCTCGGGACTAGCGGGGAATACGAGCAGTACTTC. The complete variable domain, with remaining parts taken from reference TRBV5-1 and TRBJ2-7, reads KAGVTQTPRYLIKTRGQQVTLSCSPISGHRSVSWYQQTPGQGLQFLFEYFSETQRNKGNFPGRFSGRQFSNSRSEMNVSTLELGDSALYLCASSLGTSGEYEQYFGPGTRLTVT.

This clone occurred once. The chain recombines TRBV5-4 with TRBJ2-7; TRBD2 matches 7 bases. CDR1 is SGHNT, CDR2 YYREEE, per germline (reference sequence). Trimming took 0 bases from V and 6 from J; bases not matched to a gene: 3. The CDR3 contains 13 residues. CDR3 sequence reads: CASSLAGRAEQYF. CDR3 DNA: TGTGCCAGCAGCTTGGCAGGGAGGGCCGAGCAGTACTTC.

The chain links TRBV5-1 to TRBJ2-2; the match to TRBD2 covers 8 bases. Germline CDR1 is SGHRS and CDR2 is YFSETQ. The CDR3 totals 16 residues. V lost 4 bases to trimming and J lost 4 bases; unmatched junction nucleotides: 9. CDR3 nucleotide sequence: TGCGCCAGCAGCATCTCCGGGACTAGGATCACCGGGGAGCTGTTTTTT. Amino acid sequence: CASSISGTRITGELFF.

The chain couples TRBV10-3 to TRBJ1-5, with a weak D call TRBD1 (5 bases). This CDR3 is 13 amino acids long. V was clipped by 4 bases and J by 8 bases, with 12 bases between them. The germline V gene encodes CDR1 ENHRY and CDR2 SYGVKD. The CDR3 region has the DNA TGTGCCATCAGTGGGGGGGAGAGAGAGCCCCAGCATTTT. This codes for CAISGGEREPQHF.

V and J are TRBV9 and TRBJ1-2; 8 nucleotides align to TRBD1. This CDR3 has 11 residues. Germline trimming cut 1 base from V and 14 bases from J; bases unmatched to any gene: 4. CDR1 is SGDLS and CDR2 is YYNGEE in the germline V gene. CDR3 loop: CASSVQGAKTF. Here the CDR3 DNA reads TGTGCCAGCAGCGTACAGGGGGCGAAAACCTTC.

V is TRBV25-1 and J is TRBJ1-2, with a weak D call TRBD1 (5 bases). Germline lookup yields CDR1 MGHDK and CDR2 SYGVNS. This CDR3 has 14 residues. V gave up 7 bases and J gave up 7 bases, with 19 bases separating them. The CDR3 sequence: CASTEAGDSVGYTF. Here the CDR3 DNA reads TGTGCCAGCACCGAGGCCGGGGACTCGGTTGGCTACACCTTC.

The chain is built from TRBV27 and TRBJ2-3, with a possible D match to TRBD2 (5 bases). The germline CDR1 and CDR2 sequences are MNHEY and SMNVEV (reference sequence). The V and J ends lost 5 bases and 2 bases respectively, with 8 bases between them. This CDR3 contains 13 residues. CDR3 DNA: TGTGCCAGCAGTCAGCGGACCACAGATACGCAGTATTTT. Protein: CASSQRTTDTQYF.

The chain is built from TRBV18 and TRBJ1-1; TRBD1 matches 7 bases. Per germline, CDR1 KGHSH and CDR2 LQKENI. This CDR3 has 16 amino acids. The V segment lost 2 bases and the J segment 0 bases; nucleotides outside the gene matches: 6. CDR3 DNA sequence: TGTGCCAGCTCACCAGTACAGGGGTTACTGAACACTGAAGCTTTCTTT. Translation gives CASSPVQGLLNTEAFF.

This chain connects TRBV29-1 to TRBJ2-7; 10 nucleotides agree with TRBD2. CDR3 length equals 16 residues. Germline CDR1 and CDR2: SQVTM and ANQGSEA. Trimming cost V 0 bases and J 2 bases; bases outside gene matches: 7. CDR3 bases: TGCAGCGTTGAAGATCAATCTAGCGGGAGTGCCTACGAGCAGTACTTC. This gives the protein CSVEDQSSGSAYEQYF.

This clone showed up just once. The gene calls are TRBV29-1 and TRBJ2-1; 7 bases match TRBD1. Looked up from germline, CDR1 is SQVTM and CDR2 is ANQGSEA. The CDR3 is 14 residues long. The trim removed 8 bases at V and 0 bases at J, leaving 7 bases unmatched. This CDR3 reads CSIRGGSSYNEQFF. In DNA, the CDR3 is TGCAGCATCCGAGGGGGCAGCTCCTACAATGAGCAGTTCTTC.

The rearrangement links TRBV4-2 to TRBJ2-7, with 9 bases fitting TRBD2. The CDR3 runs to 17 residues. Germline CDR1 and CDR2: LGHNA and YNFKEQ. After removal of 0 bases from V and 3 bases from J, the junction contained 9 bases not matched to a gene. In nucleotides, the CDR3 is TGTGCCAGCAGCCAAGATCCGGGGGGTAGCGGGGGCTACGAGCAGTACTTC. This codes for CASSQDPGGSGGYEQYF.

The chain employs TRBV19 and TRBJ2-1; D unresolved. V was pared by 4 bases and J by 8 bases, with 15 bases between. The V gene's germline CDR1 is LNHDA and CDR2 SQIVND (reference sequence). The CDR3 spans 14 residues. The CDR3 DNA follows: TGTGCCAGTAGTAAGGGCACCCTGGGCTATGAGCAGTTCTTC. Protein product: CASSKGTLGYEQFF.

The table lists this clone with a few counts. The rearrangement links TRBV19 to TRBJ1-5; possible D gene TRBD1, 6 bases. The germline V gene encodes CDR1 LNHDA and CDR2 SQIVND (reference sequence). The germline V and J ends were trimmed by 7 bases and 1 base, with 11 bases remaining between them. CDR3 length: 14 residues. Written as DNA, the CDR3 is TGTGCCAGTACCCTACAGGGAAGCAATCAGCCCCAGCATTTT. Its protein is CASTLQGSNQPQHF.

This rearrangement joins TRBV29-1 to TRBJ2-5, with a possible D match to TRBD1 (6 bases). The germline V and J ends were trimmed by 7 bases and 1 base, with 10 bases remaining between them. This CDR3 contains 12 residues. Germline V gene data show CDR1 as SQVTM and CDR2 as ANQGSEA. CDR3 sequence: CSAPQGQETQYF. Written as DNA, the CDR3 is TGCAGCGCGCCACAGGGCCAAGAGACCCAGTACTTC.

This sequence joins TRBV6-5 and TRBJ1-5; D uncertain. Looked up from germline, CDR1 is MNHEY and CDR2 is SVGAGI. The length of the CDR3 is 10 residues. Trimming took 7 bases from V and 11 from J, leaving 9 bases between them. CDR3 in DNA: TGTGCCAGCACCTCTGGGACCCAGCATTTT. This codes for CASTSGTQHF.

The chain is built from TRBV10-1 and TRBJ2-3, with a weak D call TRBD1 (5 bases). The CDR3 has 13 amino acids. With 4 bases removed from V and 6 bases from J, the gap between germline ends came to 11 bases. Germline CDR1 is WNHNN and CDR2 is SYGVQD (reference sequence). The CDR3 protein is CASSGQGVDTQYF. In DNA, the CDR3 is TGCGCCAGCAGTGGCCAGGGTGTCGATACGCAGTATTTT.

This sequence joins TRBV18 and TRBJ1-1; D is unresolved. Germline V gene sequence: CDR1 KGHSH, CDR2 LQKENI. The CDR3 sequence is 13 residues long. Trimming pared 3 bases from V and 1 base from J, leaving 6 bases between. CDR3 nucleotides: TGTGCCAGCTCACCGGACCAGAACACTGAAGCTTTCTTT. It specifies CASSPDQNTEAFF. Combining the CDR3 with reference TRBV18 and TRBJ1-1 gives the whole variable domain NAGVMQNPRHLVRRRGQEARLRCSPMKGHSHVYWYRQLPEEGLKFMVYLQKENIIDESGMPKERFSAEFPKEGPSILRIQQVVRGDSAAYFCASSPDQNTEAFFGQGTRLTVV.

The V call is TRBV7-2, the J call TRBJ1-4; 8 bases match TRBD1. The V and J ends lost 1 base and 5 bases, in that order; junction bases with no gene match: 0. The CDR3 runs to 14 residues. Germline CDR1 and CDR2: SGHTA and FQGNSA. This CDR3 is CASSLGTGNEKLFF. In DNA, the CDR3 is TGTGCCAGCAGCTTAGGGACAGGGAATGAAAAACTGTTTTTT. Combining the CDR3 with reference TRBV7-2 and TRBJ1-4 gives the whole variable domain GAGVSQSPSNKVTEKGKDVELRCDPISGHTALYWYRQSLGQGLEFLIYFQGNSAPDKSGLPSDRFSAERTGGSVSTLTIQRTQQEDSAVYLCASSLGTGNEKLFFGSGTQLSVL.

This rearrangement joins TRBV27 to TRBJ1-2, with 9 bases matching TRBD1. This CDR3 is built from 14 residues. V lost 5 bases and J lost 3; bases outside the gene matches: 4. From germline, CDR1 is MNHEY and CDR2 SMNVEV (reference sequence). The CDR3 region is CASSRQGGYYGYTF. Here the CDR3 DNA reads TGTGCCAGCAGTCGACAGGGGGGATACTATGGCTACACCTTC.

CDR3 DNA: TGTGCCAGCAGTTTTGTAGCGGGGGAGCTGTTTTTT. It specifies CASSFVAGELFF. The chain is built from TRBV2 and TRBJ2-2, with D maybe TRBD2 (5 bases). Germline values: CDR1 SNHLY, CDR2 FYNNEI. V was trimmed by 5 bases and J by 8 bases, leaving 9 bases between them. The CDR3 totals 12 residues.

The V call is TRBV14, the J call TRBJ2-1; TRBD2 might be the D (6 bases). The CDR3 is 15 amino acids. The ends were cut back, 4 bases at V and 4 bases at J, with 14 bases in the middle. Germline CDR1 SGHDN, CDR2 FVKESK. This CDR3 is CASSPYMLAYNEQFF. Written as DNA, the CDR3 is TGTGCCAGCAGCCCATATATGCTAGCGTACAATGAGCAGTTCTTC.

DNA of the CDR3: TGTGCCAGCAGTGAAGCGGGACAGGGGGCCTACTATGGCTACACCTTC. It encodes CASSEAGQGAYYGYTF. The V call is TRBV6-1, the J call TRBJ1-2; 12 nucleotides align to TRBD1. With V trimmed by 0 bases and J by 3 bases, 2 bases remained unmatched. The CDR3 has 16 residues. CDR1 is MNHNS, CDR2 SASEGT, per germline.

This rearrangement joins TRBV5-1 to TRBJ2-2; D not certain. Germline V gives CDR1 SGHRS, CDR2 YFSETQ. The CDR3 is made up of 15 amino acids. The V end lost 0 bases, the J end lost 6 bases, and 12 bases lay between the germline ends. In DNA, the CDR3 is TGCGCCAGCAGCTTGGCTCAACCCGGAGCCGGGGAGCTGTTTTTT. Its translation is CASSLAQPGAGELFF.

This clone appeared a few times. The rearrangement uses TRBV6-1 and TRBJ2-3; 7 bases match TRBD2. CDR3 size: 14 residues. Germline CDR1 and CDR2: MNHNS and SASEGT. The junction had 8 bases not matched to a gene; V was cut back by 4 bases and J by 7 bases. The CDR3 DNA follows: TGTGCCAGCAGTGCGAACCCTAGCGGAAATACGCAGTATTTT. Its protein product is CASSANPSGNTQYF.

This sequence joins TRBV11-3 and TRBJ1-1; maybe TRBD1 (6 bases). The germline CDR1 and CDR2 sequences are SGHNT and YENEEA. The germline V and J ends were trimmed by 5 bases and 9 bases, with 16 bases remaining between them. The CDR3 covers 13 residues. The CDR3 region is CASSDRPRVKAFF. The CDR3 bases are TGTGCCAGCAGCGACAGGCCCAGGGTTAAAGCTTTCTTT.

The V call is TRBV19, the J call TRBJ2-6; 12 nucleotides match TRBD2. CDR1 LNHDA and CDR2 SQIVND come from the germline V gene (reference sequence). The J segment lost 4 bases and the V segment lost 3 bases, leaving 7 bases of the junction unmatched. The CDR3 covers 18 residues. CDR3 sequence (DNA): TGTGCCAGTAGTATCCCCCCTAGCGGGAGGGCCGGGGCCAACGTCCTGACTTTC. This codes for CASSIPPSGRAGANVLTF.